These T cell receptor beta chains were read from a single sample in a study of shared clonotypes between healthy human individuals. Sequencing used immunoSEQ multiplex PCR; TCRdb keeps in-frame clones, though not all of them. In the table there are about 2 million clones, roughly 95% of which are singletons. Sequenced input: naive CD8+ T cells sorted from blood. The receptors were sampled from a young man in good health. The CDR3 runs from the conserved cysteine through the conserved F or W. Fields, in order: clone size, J gene, D gene, V gene, CDR3 DNA, CDR3 protein. D genes are given only for firm matches. Rows may omit the clone size; those that give it use once, few, many or a size class.

abundance: once; j_gene: TRBJ1-1; d_gene: NA; v_gene: TRBV10-2; CDR3nt: TGCGCCAGCAGTGAATACGCAGGGTTGGTGAACACTGAAGCTTTCTTT; CDR3aa: CASSEYAGLVNTEAFF
abundance: NA; j_gene: TRBJ2-1; d_gene: NA; v_gene: TRBV19; CDR3nt: TGTGCCAGTAGCCCGACAGTGGTGGGCAATGAGCAGTTCTTC; CDR3aa: CASSPTVVGNEQFF
abundance: NA; j_gene: TRBJ2-7; d_gene: TRBD1; v_gene: TRBV10-3; CDR3nt: TGTGCCATCAGTGATAGGGGGACAGGGGTCGTCGAGCAGTACTTC; CDR3aa: CAISDRGTGVVEQYF
abundance: NA; j_gene: TRBJ1-4; d_gene: NA; v_gene: TRBV28; CDR3nt: TGTGCCAGCAGTTACCATCAACCCACAGGCCCGGGAACTAATGAAAAACTGTTTTTT; CDR3aa: CASSYHQPTGPGTNEKLFF
abundance: NA; j_gene: TRBJ1-1; d_gene: NA; v_gene: TRBV6-6; CDR3nt: TGTGCCAGCAGTTACGGGGGAACTGAAGCTTTCTTT; CDR3aa: CASSYGGTEAFF
abundance: NA; j_gene: TRBJ2-7; d_gene: TRBD1; v_gene: TRBV7-3; CDR3nt: TGTGCCAGCAGCCCCGGGACAGGGAGCTCCTACGAGCAGTACTTC; CDR3aa: CASSPGTGSSYEQYF
abundance: NA; j_gene: TRBJ2-7; d_gene: TRBD2; v_gene: TRBV19; CDR3nt: TGTGCCAGTAGTAGCGGGGGACCCTACGAGCAGTACTTC; CDR3aa: CASSSGGPYEQYF
abundance: NA; j_gene: TRBJ2-7; d_gene: TRBD2; v_gene: TRBV13; CDR3nt: TGTGCCAGCAGCATAGGGACTAGCGGGAGATTAGGCGAGCAGTACTTC; CDR3aa: CASSIGTSGRLGEQYF
abundance: NA; j_gene: TRBJ2-7; d_gene: NA; v_gene: TRBV9; CDR3nt: TGTGCCAGCAGCGGTGGCGATTTCCCCTACGAGCAGTACTTC; CDR3aa: CASSGGDFPYEQYF
abundance: NA; j_gene: TRBJ1-5; d_gene: NA; v_gene: TRBV28; CDR3nt: TGTGCCAGCAGTGGGGGCCCTCAGCCCCAGCATTTT; CDR3aa: CASSGGPQPQHF
abundance: NA; j_gene: TRBJ2-1; d_gene: TRBD1; v_gene: TRBV29-1; CDR3nt: TGCAGCGTTGAACCCGACAGGGGTTACAATGAGCAGTTCTTC; CDR3aa: CSVEPDRGYNEQFF
abundance: NA; j_gene: TRBJ1-1; d_gene: TRBD1; v_gene: TRBV19; CDR3nt: TGTGCCAGTAGCCCAGGGGCAGGGGGGACTGAAGCTTTCTTT; CDR3aa: CASSPGAGGTEAFF
abundance: NA; j_gene: TRBJ2-7; d_gene: TRBD1; v_gene: TRBV29-1; CDR3nt: TGCAGCGTTGAAGTGGTCGGACAGGGAGAGCAGTACTTC; CDR3aa: CSVEVVGQGEQYF
abundance: NA; j_gene: TRBJ1-6; d_gene: NA; v_gene: TRBV11-2; CDR3nt: TGTGCCAGCAGCTTAGGGGGGCCCAGGAGGAATAATTCACCCCTCCACTTT; CDR3aa: CASSLGGPRRNNSPLHF
abundance: few; j_gene: TRBJ1-2; d_gene: NA; v_gene: TRBV7-9; CDR3nt: TGTGCCAGCAGCTACCAGGACAGTAACTATGGCTACACCTTC; CDR3aa: CASSYQDSNYGYTF
abundance: once; j_gene: TRBJ1-5; d_gene: TRBD1; v_gene: TRBV2; CDR3nt: TGTGCCAGCAGTGAAACAGGGGGCTACCAGCCCCAGCATTTT; CDR3aa: CASSETGGYQPQHF
abundance: NA; j_gene: TRBJ2-7; d_gene: NA; v_gene: TRBV4-3; CDR3nt: TGCGCCAGCAGCCAAGGATTCTCCTACGAGCAGTACTTC; CDR3aa: CASSQGFSYEQYF
abundance: NA; j_gene: TRBJ2-4; d_gene: TRBD1; v_gene: TRBV7-3; CDR3nt: TGTGCCAGCAGGTCTGACCTTCGTTGGGACAGTCGTCGAGAAAACATTCAGTACTTC; CDR3aa: CASRSDLRWDSRRENIQYF
abundance: once; j_gene: TRBJ1-2; d_gene: NA; v_gene: TRBV6-6; CDR3nt: TGTGCCAGCAGTTACCCGGGCGGGAACTATGGCTACACCTTC; CDR3aa: CASSYPGGNYGYTF
abundance: NA; j_gene: TRBJ2-1; d_gene: TRBD2; v_gene: TRBV9; CDR3nt: TGTGCCAGCAGCGTAGGACTAGCGGATACTTTATCTAGCTCCTACAATGAGCAGTTCTTC; CDR3aa: CASSVGLADTLSSSYNEQFF
abundance: NA; j_gene: TRBJ2-2; d_gene: TRBD1; v_gene: TRBV6-5; CDR3nt: TGTGCCAGCAGGCGAGACAGGGATATCACCGGGGAGCTGTTTTTT; CDR3aa: CASRRDRDITGELFF
abundance: NA; j_gene: TRBJ2-5; d_gene: NA; v_gene: TRBV11-2; CDR3nt: TGTGCCAGCAGCTCCGTATGGCGGGAAGAGACCCAGTACTTC; CDR3aa: CASSSVWREETQYF
abundance: NA; j_gene: TRBJ2-1; d_gene: TRBD2; v_gene: TRBV10-3; CDR3nt: TGTGCCATCAGTGAGTCGGGGACTAGGAGCTCCTACAATGAGCAGTTCTTC; CDR3aa: CAISESGTRSSYNEQFF
abundance: NA; j_gene: TRBJ1-6; d_gene: NA; v_gene: TRBV4-1; CDR3nt: TGCGCCAGCAGCCAGTCGCAGTCAGGGCAGTCACCCCTCCACTTT; CDR3aa: CASSQSQSGQSPLHF
abundance: NA; j_gene: TRBJ2-7; d_gene: NA; v_gene: TRBV27; CDR3nt: TGTGCCAGCAGTTTTAAGGGGGAGGGCTACGAGCAGTACTTC; CDR3aa: CASSFKGEGYEQYF
abundance: NA; j_gene: TRBJ1-1; d_gene: NA; v_gene: TRBV7-3; CDR3nt: TGTGCCAGCAAAGAGCAAAACGGCGCTGAAGCTTTCTTT; CDR3aa: CASKEQNGAEAFF
abundance: NA; j_gene: TRBJ1-1; d_gene: NA; v_gene: TRBV7-6; CDR3nt: TGTGCCAGCAGTCCCCTAATGAACACTGAAGCTTTCTTT; CDR3aa: CASSPLMNTEAFF
abundance: once; j_gene: TRBJ2-1; d_gene: TRBD1; v_gene: TRBV12-5; CDR3nt: TGTGCTAGTGGTTTGGCAACCGGGACAGGTGTATACAATGAGCAGTTCTTC; CDR3aa: CASGLATGTGVYNEQFF
abundance: NA; j_gene: TRBJ2-1; d_gene: NA; v_gene: TRBV4-1; CDR3nt: TGCGCCAGCAGCCAAGAAGGAGGGTCTGACCACAATGAGCAGTTCTTC; CDR3aa: CASSQEGGSDHNEQFF
abundance: NA; j_gene: TRBJ1-6; d_gene: NA; v_gene: TRBV30; CDR3nt: TGTGCCTGGAGTGTTTCGGACGGTTCACCCCTCCACTTT; CDR3aa: CAWSVSDGSPLHF
abundance: NA; j_gene: TRBJ2-1; d_gene: TRBD2; v_gene: TRBV7-9; CDR3nt: TGTGCCAGCAGCTTAGTACTAGCGGGTTCCAATGAGCAGTTCTTC; CDR3aa: CASSLVLAGSNEQFF
abundance: NA; j_gene: TRBJ2-1; d_gene: TRBD2; v_gene: TRBV29-1; CDR3nt: TGCAGCGTTGCCCGGCCTCTAGCGGGAGCCTACAATGAGCAGTTCTTC; CDR3aa: CSVARPLAGAYNEQFF
abundance: NA; j_gene: TRBJ2-1; d_gene: TRBD2; v_gene: TRBV18; CDR3nt: TGTGCCAGCTCACCATCAAAAGGGACTAGCGGGGGGAATGAGCAGTTCTTC; CDR3aa: CASSPSKGTSGGNEQFF
abundance: NA; j_gene: TRBJ1-4; d_gene: NA; v_gene: TRBV6-5; CDR3nt: TGTGCCAGCAGAGGGACATCTAATGAAAAACTGTTTTTT; CDR3aa: CASRGTSNEKLFF
abundance: NA; j_gene: TRBJ1-5; d_gene: NA; v_gene: TRBV4-1; CDR3nt: TGCGCCAGCAGCCCCTGGACGAATCAGCCCCAGCATTTT; CDR3aa: CASSPWTNQPQHF
abundance: NA; j_gene: TRBJ1-1; d_gene: TRBD1; v_gene: TRBV11-2; CDR3nt: TGTGCCAGCATCGAGACAGGGGATTACACTGAAGCTTTCTTT; CDR3aa: CASIETGDYTEAFF
abundance: NA; j_gene: TRBJ1-5; d_gene: NA; v_gene: TRBV7-6; CDR3nt: TGTGCCAGCAGCTTAGAACCGGGGGCTCTAGATCAGCCCCAGCATTTT; CDR3aa: CASSLEPGALDQPQHF
abundance: NA; j_gene: TRBJ2-7; d_gene: NA; v_gene: TRBV7-6; CDR3nt: TGTGCCAGCAGCTTAGAGAGAGGGGACTACGAGCAGTACTTC; CDR3aa: CASSLERGDYEQYF
abundance: NA; j_gene: TRBJ2-7; d_gene: TRBD2; v_gene: TRBV5-6; CDR3nt: TGTGCCAGCAGCTTGGGACTAGCAGTCTACGAGCAGTACTTC; CDR3aa: CASSLGLAVYEQYF
abundance: NA; j_gene: TRBJ2-2; d_gene: NA; v_gene: TRBV6-6; CDR3nt: TGTGCCAGCACTTCTACCGGGGAGCTGTTTTTT; CDR3aa: CASTSTGELFF
abundance: NA; j_gene: TRBJ2-7; d_gene: TRBD1; v_gene: TRBV5-1; CDR3nt: TGCGCCAGCAGCTTACAGGACAGGGTCTACGAGCAGTACTTC; CDR3aa: CASSLQDRVYEQYF
abundance: once; j_gene: TRBJ2-5; d_gene: TRBD1; v_gene: TRBV6-5; CDR3nt: TGTGCCAGCAGTCCCATGGACAGGTTAGAGACCCAGTACTTC; CDR3aa: CASSPMDRLETQYF
abundance: NA; j_gene: TRBJ2-1; d_gene: TRBD1; v_gene: TRBV10-3; CDR3nt: TGTGCCATAGGGAAAGAGGGACAGGGATTTGGCGATGAGCAGTTCTTC; CDR3aa: CAIGKEGQGFGDEQFF
abundance: NA; j_gene: TRBJ1-1; d_gene: NA; v_gene: TRBV19; CDR3nt: TGTGCCAGCGGGGGTTACACTGAAGCTTTCTTT; CDR3aa: CASGGYTEAFF
abundance: NA; j_gene: TRBJ1-2; d_gene: TRBD1; v_gene: TRBV7-3; CDR3nt: TGTGCCAGCTCGACAGGGGGCGTAGTTGACTATGGCTACACCTTC; CDR3aa: CASSTGGVVDYGYTF
abundance: NA; j_gene: TRBJ2-1; d_gene: NA; v_gene: TRBV14; CDR3nt: TGTGCCAGCAGCCAAGATGGGTTTGGGCGGCGAGGAGAGATTGGTGAGCAGTTCTTC; CDR3aa: CASSQDGFGRRGEIGEQFF
abundance: NA; j_gene: TRBJ2-7; d_gene: TRBD2; v_gene: TRBV7-9; CDR3nt: TGTGCCAGCAGCGCGGGGACTAGCAGTTCCTACGAGCAGTACTTC; CDR3aa: CASSAGTSSSYEQYF
abundance: NA; j_gene: TRBJ1-2; d_gene: TRBD1; v_gene: TRBV13; CDR3nt: TGTGCCAGCAGCTCCCGGGACAGCCCCTGGGGCTACACCTTC; CDR3aa: CASSSRDSPWGYTF
abundance: NA; j_gene: TRBJ2-5; d_gene: TRBD1; v_gene: TRBV11-2; CDR3nt: TGTGCCAGCAGCTCCCGGGACAGGGGGGTAGAGACCCAGTACTTC; CDR3aa: CASSSRDRGVETQYF
abundance: NA; j_gene: TRBJ1-5; d_gene: NA; v_gene: TRBV6-5; CDR3nt: TGTGCCAGCAGTTACATGAAGGAGGGCAATCAGCCCCAGCATTTT; CDR3aa: CASSYMKEGNQPQHF
abundance: NA; j_gene: TRBJ2-5; d_gene: TRBD2; v_gene: TRBV27; CDR3nt: TGTGCCAGCAGTTTCTCCGGACTAGCGGGGGTTGAAGAGACCCAGTACTTC; CDR3aa: CASSFSGLAGVEETQYF
abundance: NA; j_gene: TRBJ1-2; d_gene: NA; v_gene: TRBV4-1; CDR3nt: TGCGCCAGCAGCCAAGATGGGGGGGCGAACTATGGCTACACCTTC; CDR3aa: CASSQDGGANYGYTF
abundance: NA; j_gene: TRBJ1-1; d_gene: NA; v_gene: TRBV5-4; CDR3nt: TGTGCCAGCAGTTCAGGGATCGGCACTGAAGCTTTCTTT; CDR3aa: CASSSGIGTEAFF
abundance: once; j_gene: TRBJ1-3; d_gene: NA; v_gene: TRBV7-8; CDR3nt: TGTGCCAGCAGCTGGACTCCAGGCGCCTCTGGAAACACCATATATTTT; CDR3aa: CASSWTPGASGNTIYF
abundance: NA; j_gene: TRBJ2-1; d_gene: TRBD2; v_gene: TRBV7-6; CDR3nt: TGTGCCAGCAGCGAAACCCGACTAGCGGGGGGGAATGAGCAGTTCTTC; CDR3aa: CASSETRLAGGNEQFF
abundance: NA; j_gene: TRBJ1-5; d_gene: NA; v_gene: TRBV5-8; CDR3nt: TGTGCCAGCAGCTTGTCAGTCAATCAGCCCCAGCATTTT; CDR3aa: CASSLSVNQPQHF
abundance: once; j_gene: TRBJ1-1; d_gene: NA; v_gene: TRBV30; CDR3nt: TGTGCCTGGTTTACCGGGGCAGGGATGAGGGGGAACACTGAAGCTTTCTTT; CDR3aa: CAWFTGAGMRGNTEAFF